This TCR beta chain was found in a study of cytomegalovirus exposure and HLA in healthy donors. Findings and limits, study-wide: Earlier findings revealed that most TCR beta V segments proved productive either about 87% or about 30% of the time.

Per germline, CDR1 PRHDT and CDR2 FYEKMQ (reference sequence). The V segment lost 5 bases and the J segment 6 bases; nucleotides outside the gene matches: 5. This CDR3 comprises 15 residues. Of note for this clone: What it binds is unknown.

The PCR had 60 Vbeta and 13 Jbeta primers. Clones were read by immunoSEQ multiplex PCR, and TCRdb kept only the in-frame ones, dropping some. The table has about 110,000 clones, roughly 80% seen once; the top ten hold over 20%. The rearrangement links TRBV13 to TRBJ2-2, with 11 nucleotides matching TRBD1. Sequenced: PBMCs. The sequence was obtained from a man aged 25 to 40 in good health and CMV-seropositive. In DNA, the CDR3 is TGTGCCAGCAGCCTTGGACAGGGGGCGTCCGGGGAGCTGTTTTTT. The encoded protein is CASSLGQGASGELFF. The whole variable domain, remainder taken from reference TRBV13 and TRBJ2-2, is AAGVIQSPRHLIKEKRETATLKCYPIPRHDTVYWYQQGPGQDPQFLISFYEKMQSDKGSIPDRFSAQQFSDYHSELNMSSLELGDSALYFCASSLGQGASGELFFGEGSRLTVL.